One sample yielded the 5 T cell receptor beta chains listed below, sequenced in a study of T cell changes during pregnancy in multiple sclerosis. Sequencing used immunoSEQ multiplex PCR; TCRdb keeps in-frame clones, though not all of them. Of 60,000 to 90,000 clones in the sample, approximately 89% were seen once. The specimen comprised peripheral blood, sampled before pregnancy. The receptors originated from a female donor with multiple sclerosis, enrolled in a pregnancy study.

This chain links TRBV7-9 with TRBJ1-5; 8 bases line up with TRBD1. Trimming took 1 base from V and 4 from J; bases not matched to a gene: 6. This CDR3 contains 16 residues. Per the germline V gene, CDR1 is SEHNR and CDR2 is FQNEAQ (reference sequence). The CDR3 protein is CASSLGQGAANQPQHF. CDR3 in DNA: TGTGCCAGCAGCTTAGGGCAGGGGGCGGCGAATCAGCCCCAGCATTTT.

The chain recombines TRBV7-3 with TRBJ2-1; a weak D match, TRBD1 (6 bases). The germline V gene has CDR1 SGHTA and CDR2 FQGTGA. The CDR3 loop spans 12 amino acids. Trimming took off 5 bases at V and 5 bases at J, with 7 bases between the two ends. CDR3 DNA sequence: TGTGCCAGCAGCAAGGGGGACAATGAGCAGTTCTTC. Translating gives CASSKGDNEQFF.

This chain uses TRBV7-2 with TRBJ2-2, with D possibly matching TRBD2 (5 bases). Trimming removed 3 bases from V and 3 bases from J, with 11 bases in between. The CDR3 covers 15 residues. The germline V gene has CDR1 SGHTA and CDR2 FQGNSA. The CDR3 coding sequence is TGTGCCAGCAGCTTGAGGGTGTCGGACACCGGGGAGCTGTTTTTT. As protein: CASSLRVSDTGELFF.

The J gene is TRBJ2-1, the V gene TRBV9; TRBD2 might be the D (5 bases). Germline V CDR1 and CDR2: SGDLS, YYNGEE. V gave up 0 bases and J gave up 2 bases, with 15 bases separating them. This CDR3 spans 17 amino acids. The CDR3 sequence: CASSVGVGADPYNEQFF. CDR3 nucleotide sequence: TGTGCCAGCAGCGTAGGGGTGGGAGCTGATCCCTACAATGAGCAGTTCTTC.

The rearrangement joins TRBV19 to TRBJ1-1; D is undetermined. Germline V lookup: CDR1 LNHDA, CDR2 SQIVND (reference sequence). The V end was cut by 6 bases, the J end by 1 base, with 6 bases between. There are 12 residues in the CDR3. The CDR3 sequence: CASRNGNTEAFF. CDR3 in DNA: TGTGCCAGTAGGAACGGGAACACTGAAGCTTTCTTT.